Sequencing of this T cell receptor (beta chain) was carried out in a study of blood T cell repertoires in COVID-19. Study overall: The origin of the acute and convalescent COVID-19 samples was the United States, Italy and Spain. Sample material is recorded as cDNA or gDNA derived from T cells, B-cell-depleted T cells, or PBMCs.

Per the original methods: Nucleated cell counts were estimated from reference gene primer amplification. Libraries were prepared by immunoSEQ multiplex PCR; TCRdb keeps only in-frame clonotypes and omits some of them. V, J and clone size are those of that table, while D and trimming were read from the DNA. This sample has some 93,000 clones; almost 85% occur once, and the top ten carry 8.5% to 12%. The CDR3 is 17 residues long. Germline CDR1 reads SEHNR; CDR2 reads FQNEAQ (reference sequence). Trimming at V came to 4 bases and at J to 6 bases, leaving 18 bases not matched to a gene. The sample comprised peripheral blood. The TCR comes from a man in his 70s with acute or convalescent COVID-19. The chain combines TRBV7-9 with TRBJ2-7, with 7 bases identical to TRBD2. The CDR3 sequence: CASSSWLAATTSGEQYF. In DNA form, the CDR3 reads TGTGCCAGCAGCTCGTGGCTAGCGGCTACCACGTCGGGCGAGCAGTACTTC.